One and the same sample provided the 7 T cell receptor beta chains below, sequenced in a study of T cell changes during pregnancy in multiple sclerosis. Generated by immunoSEQ multiplex PCR, the TCRdb table keeps only in-frame clones and is missing some. The repertoire holds 56,000 or so clones, with approximately 92% as singletons. This specimen was CD4+ T cells from peripheral blood mononuclear cells, taken in the third trimester of pregnancy. The receptor source for this set is a female donor with multiple sclerosis, enrolled in a pregnancy study.

This chain joins TRBV28 and TRBJ1-5, with D perhaps matching TRBD1 (5 bases). Trimming took 5 bases from V and 5 from J, leaving 7 bases between them. Germline lookup yields CDR1 MDHEN and CDR2 SYDVKM. There are 12 residues in the CDR3. Here the CDR3 reads CASSQTDQPQHF. The DNA for the CDR3 is TGTGCCAGCAGTCAGACAGATCAGCCCCAGCATTTT. Looking up the rest from reference TRBV28 and TRBJ1-5 gives the full variable domain: DVKVTQSSRYLVKRTGEKVFLECVQDMDHENMFWYRQDPGLGLRLIYFSYDVKMKEKGDIPEGYSVSREKKERFSLILESASTNQTSMYLCASSQTDQPQHFGDGTRLSIL.

The V and J genes are TRBV6-5 and TRBJ2-2, with 9 bases that match TRBD1. CDR3 size: 13 residues. Germline V gene lookup returns CDR1 MNHEY and CDR2 SVGAGI. V dropped 5 bases and J dropped 10; count of bases not matched to a gene: 5. CDR3 region: CASSGTGSEELFF. The CDR3 DNA is TGTGCCAGCAGTGGGACAGGGTCCGAGGAGCTGTTTTTT.

This clone has just one count. The rearrangement uses TRBV18 and TRBJ1-1, with 7 bases identical to TRBD1. Trimming removed 3 bases from V and 4 bases from J; junction bases left unmatched: 5. The germline gives CDR1 KGHSH, CDR2 LQKENI. The CDR3 extends over 14 amino acids. CDR3 nucleotide sequence: TGTGCCAGCTCACCTGACCCAGGGGGCACTGAAGCTTTCTTT. Its translation: CASSPDPGGTEAFF.

The genes are TRBV29-1 and TRBJ2-2; TRBD1 agrees at 8 bases. The V segment lost 3 bases and the J segment 5 bases; nucleotides outside the gene matches: 5. From germline, CDR1 is SQVTM and CDR2 ANQGSEA. The CDR3 runs to 14 residues. CDR3 sequence reads: CSVDSGGRTGELFF. The CDR3 nucleotides are TGCAGCGTTGATTCAGGGGGCCGTACCGGGGAGCTGTTTTTT.

The chain employs TRBV11-1 and TRBJ2-7; possible D gene TRBD1, 5 bases. V lost 7 bases and J lost 1, with 11 bases in between. Germline CDR1 SGHAT, CDR2 FQDESV (reference sequence). This CDR3 comprises 13 residues. DNA of the CDR3: TGTGCCAGCAACTCAGGGTATTCCTACGAGCAGTACTTC. This sequence encodes CASNSGYSYEQYF.

The V gene is TRBV29-1, the J gene TRBJ2-2; D call uncertain. V was clipped by 6 bases and J by 0 bases, with 5 bases between them. Germline lookup yields CDR1 SQVTM and CDR2 ANQGSEA. The CDR3 is 12 amino acids. The CDR3 coding sequence is TGCAGCGTCCGTTCGAACACCGGGGAGCTGTTTTTT. Its translation: CSVRSNTGELFF.

This sequence joins TRBV19 and TRBJ2-7, with 9 nucleotides matching TRBD1. V lost 8 bases and J lost 2; bases outside the gene matches: 7. The CDR3 sequence is 14 residues long. Looked up from germline, CDR1 is LNHDA and CDR2 is SQIVND (reference sequence). As DNA, the CDR3 is TGTGCCAGTGGGACAGGGAGAAATACCTACGAGCAGTACTTC. Protein sequence: CASGTGRNTYEQYF.